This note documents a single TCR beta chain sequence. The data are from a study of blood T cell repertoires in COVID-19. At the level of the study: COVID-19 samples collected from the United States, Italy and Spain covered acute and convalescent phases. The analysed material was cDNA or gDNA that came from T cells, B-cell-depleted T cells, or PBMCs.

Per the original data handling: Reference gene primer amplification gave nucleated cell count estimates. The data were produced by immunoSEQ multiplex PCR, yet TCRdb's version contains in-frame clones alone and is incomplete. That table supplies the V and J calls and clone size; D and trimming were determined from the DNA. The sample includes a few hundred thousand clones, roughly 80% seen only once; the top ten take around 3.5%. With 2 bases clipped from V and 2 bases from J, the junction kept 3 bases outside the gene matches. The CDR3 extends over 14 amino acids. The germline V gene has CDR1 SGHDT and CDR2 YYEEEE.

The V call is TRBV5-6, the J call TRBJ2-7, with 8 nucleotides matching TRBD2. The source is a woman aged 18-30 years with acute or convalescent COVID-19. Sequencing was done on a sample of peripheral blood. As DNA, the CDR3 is TGTGCCAGCAGCTTTAGCGGGGAGACCTACGAGCAGTACTTC. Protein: CASSFSGETYEQYF. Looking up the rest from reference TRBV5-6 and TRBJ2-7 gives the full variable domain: DAGVTQSPTHLIKTRGQQVTLRCSPKSGHDTVSWYQQALGQGPQFIFQYYEEEERQRGNFPDRFSGHQFPNYSSELNVNALLLGDSALYLCASSFSGETYEQYFGPGTRLTVT.